These 28 T cell receptor beta chains were sequenced from one sample in a study of control samples from healthy donors and cancer patients. Libraries were prepared by immunoSEQ multiplex PCR; TCRdb keeps only in-frame clonotypes and omits some of them. The sample has 100,000 to 150,000 clones; 80% to 95% are singletons. Sample: PBMCs. These receptors all stem from a man older than 75 with head and neck cancer.

The chain links TRBV29-1 to TRBJ2-7, with D possibly being TRBD2 (7 bases). V was cut by 5 bases and J by 3 bases, with 26 bases left in between. The CDR3 runs to 17 residues. Germline V lookup: CDR1 SQVTM, CDR2 ANQGSEA. The CDR3 loop is CSVFGGDRRTAVYEQYF. The DNA for the CDR3 is TGCAGCGTTTTTGGGGGGGATCGGCGGACAGCTGTCTACGAGCAGTACTTC.

V and J are TRBV10-1 and TRBJ2-1; 8 positions match TRBD1. With V trimmed by 5 bases and J by 5 bases, 5 bases remained unmatched. The germline V gene has CDR1 WNHNN and CDR2 SYGVQD (reference sequence). This CDR3 contains 14 residues. In nucleotides, the CDR3 is TGCGCCAGCAGTACGGGACAGGTTGACAATGAGCAGTTCTTC. Amino acid sequence: CASSTGQVDNEQFF.

This chain uses TRBV5-1 with TRBJ1-2; unclear D gene. V was trimmed by 4 bases and J by 1 base, leaving 11 bases between them. Germline loops: CDR1 SGHRS, CDR2 YFSETQ. CDR3 size: 14 residues. CDR3 nucleotides: TGCGCCAGCAGCCCACTTGGACTTAACTATGGCTACACCTTC. Encoded protein: CASSPLGLNYGYTF.

The chain joins TRBV3-1 (or the pseudogene TRBV3-2) to TRBJ2-7; D tentatively reads TRBD1 or TRBD2 (5 bases each). In germline, CDR1 is LGHDT, CDR2 YNNKEL (reference sequence). The CDR3 is 16 residues long. V was pared by 4 bases and J by 5 bases, with 21 bases between. CDR3 amino acids: CASSRGTPSSEDEQYF. CDR3 coding DNA: TGTGCCAGCAGCCGAGGGACCCCCTCCTCAGAAGACGAGCAGTACTTC.

Regarding this clone: One junction end disagrees with the germline gene, perhaps due to a read error. CDR3 sequence reads: CASREGTGTYGYTF. CDR3 DNA: TGTGCCAGCAGAGAAGGGACAGGGACCTATGGCTACACCTTC. V usage is TRBV6-1 and J usage is TRBJ1-2; 9 nucleotides align to TRBD1. The CDR3 has 14 amino acids. CDR1 and CDR2 from the germline V gene are MNHNS and SASEGT.

The chain has TRBV2 and TRBJ2-1; 7 bases fit TRBD2. Germline V CDR1 and CDR2: SNHLY, FYNNEI. V lost 4 bases to trimming and J lost 4 bases; unmatched junction nucleotides: 7. This CDR3 region has 15 residues. The CDR3 coding sequence is TGTGCCAGCAGTGCGACGGGAGGCAAGTACAATGAGCAGTTCTTC. It yields the protein CASSATGGKYNEQFF.

The rearrangement links TRBV7-9 to TRBJ2-1, with D tentatively TRBD2 (6 bases). CDR3 length equals 14 residues. Germline V gene sequence: CDR1 SEHNR, CDR2 FQNEAQ (reference sequence). With 3 bases removed from V and 4 bases from J, the gap between germline ends came to 10 bases. CDR3 in DNA: TGTGCCAGCAGCTTTAGCGGAGAATACAATGAGCAGTTCTTC. Its translation is CASSFSGEYNEQFF.

The V call is TRBV7-2, the J call TRBJ2-7; D possibly uses TRBD1 or TRBD2 (5 bases each). The CDR3 loop spans 16 amino acids. The V end was cut by 1 base, the J end by 0 bases, with 13 bases between. Germline CDR1 SGHTA, CDR2 FQGNSA. The CDR3 region is CASSLVGWGSSYEQYF. Here the CDR3 DNA reads TGTGCCAGCAGCTTAGTCGGTTGGGGGAGCTCCTACGAGCAGTACTTC.

The rearrangement joins TRBV11-3 to TRBJ2-5; D not certain. The CDR3 sequence is 12 residues long. Germline V lookup: CDR1 SGHNT, CDR2 YENEEA. Deletions cut 5 bases from V and 3 bases from J, with 7 bases between. In DNA, the CDR3 is TGTGCCAGCAGCAAAGGAGAAGAGACCCAGTACTTC. It encodes CASSKGEETQYF.

The chain has TRBV15 and TRBJ2-7; 7 bases are shared with TRBD1. Trimming took 9 bases from V and 5 from J; bases not matched to a gene: 10. Looked up from germline, CDR1 is LNHNV and CDR2 is YYDKDF (reference sequence). CDR3 length equals 13 residues. The CDR3 region has the DNA TGTGCCACGAAAGACAGGGCCATGAACGAGCAGTACTTC. It encodes CATKDRAMNEQYF.

V gene TRBV11-2 combines with J gene TRBJ1-1; the D gene is possibly TRBD1 (5 bases). The V gene's germline CDR1 is SGHAT and CDR2 FQNNGV. The CDR3 sequence is 16 residues long. Trimming removed 2 bases from V and 3 bases from J, with 16 bases in between. CDR3 residues: CASSLRFGDRDTEAFF. The CDR3 nucleotides are TGTGCCAGCAGCTTAAGGTTCGGGGACCGCGACACTGAAGCTTTCTTT. Using reference TRBV11-2 and TRBJ1-1 for the parts outside the CDR3, the full variable domain is EAGVAQSPRYKIIEKRQSVAFWCNPISGHATLYWYQQILGQGPKLLIQFQNNGVVDDSQLPKDRFSAERLKGVDSTLKIQPAKLEDSAVYLCASSLRFGDRDTEAFFGQGTRLTVV.

V and J are TRBV5-8 and TRBJ1-1; D uncertain. CDR3 length: 15 amino acids. V lost 4 bases and J 0 bases, leaving 13 bases between the germline ends. CDR1 SGHTS and CDR2 YDEGEE come from the germline V gene. The DNA of the CDR3 is TGTGCCAGCAGCGTCGTAACTTCCATGAACACTGAAGCTTTCTTT. It specifies CASSVVTSMNTEAFF. The complete variable domain, with remaining parts taken from reference TRBV5-8 and TRBJ1-1, reads EAGVTQSPTHLIKTRGQQATLRCSPISGHTSVYWYQQALGLGLQFLLWYDEGEERNRGNFPPRFSGRQFPNYSSELNVNALELEDSALYLCASSVVTSMNTEAFFGQGTRLTVV.

The genes are TRBV4-1 and TRBJ1-5; D is undetermined. From germline, CDR1 is MGHRA and CDR2 YSYEKL. V lost 4 bases to trimming and J lost 1 base, with 5 bases between them. This CDR3 region has 13 residues. The CDR3 bases are TGCGCCAGCAGCCTTATCAGCAATCAGCCCCAGCATTTT. Translated, it gives CASSLISNQPQHF.

Comment on this clone: Other DNA sequences from this sample encode an identical CDR3 as well. The CDR3 sequence is CASSSGRQGDYGYTF. CDR3 DNA: TGTGCCAGTAGTAGTGGGAGACAGGGGGATTATGGCTACACCTTC. This sequence joins TRBV19 and TRBJ1-2; 9 bases agree with TRBD1. In germline, CDR1 is LNHDA, CDR2 SQIVND (reference sequence). V was clipped by 4 bases and J by 5 bases; unmatched bases: 8. This CDR3 is 15 amino acids long.

The V call is TRBV5-5, the J call TRBJ1-4; D perhaps matches TRBD1 (5 bases). The V gene's germline CDR1 is SGHKS and CDR2 YYEKEE (reference sequence). V dropped 0 bases and J dropped 6 bases, with 12 bases sitting between them. CDR3 length equals 15 residues. The CDR3 sequence: CASSLAAGPYEKLFF. The CDR3 bases are TGTGCCAGCAGCTTGGCCGCAGGGCCATATGAAAAACTGTTTTTT.

The V gene is TRBV6-1, the J gene TRBJ1-5; perhaps TRBD1 as D (6 bases). The V end lost 3 bases, the J end lost 1 base, and 10 bases lay between the germline ends. CDR1 is MNHNS, CDR2 SASEGT, per germline. The CDR3 covers 15 residues. CDR3 DNA sequence: TGTGCCAGCAGTGATAACCAGGGGAGCAATCAGCCCCAGCATTTT. It is translated as CASSDNQGSNQPQHF.

The chain is built from TRBV28 and TRBJ2-7; the D gene is possibly TRBD2 (6 bases). There are 12 residues in the CDR3. Trimming stripped 7 bases from V and 6 bases from J, with 13 bases between. CDR1 is MDHEN and CDR2 is SYDVKM in the germline V gene. The CDR3 loop reads CASTSGVFEQYF. In nucleotides, the CDR3 is TGTGCCAGCACCTCGGGAGTTTTCGAGCAGTACTTC.

The gene calls are TRBV27 and TRBJ1-1; 8 positions match TRBD1. The CDR3 extends over 15 amino acids. Germline trimming cut 4 bases from V and 0 bases from J; bases unmatched to any gene: 4. In germline, CDR1 is MNHEY, CDR2 SMNVEV (reference sequence). The CDR3, as DNA: TGTGCCAGCAGTTCGGACAGGGTCATGAACACTGAAGCTTTCTTT. Protein sequence: CASSSDRVMNTEAFF.

The count of this clone is one. The genes are TRBV10-1 and TRBJ2-7; D uncertain. V lost 9 bases and J lost 2, with 2 bases in between. CDR1 and CDR2 (germline): WNHNN, SYGVQD (reference sequence). The CDR3 spans 9 residues. The CDR3 nucleotides read TGCGCCAGGACCTACGAGCAGTACTTC. The encoded protein is CARTYEQYF.

This clone was picked up a small number of times. This rearrangement joins TRBV7-9 to TRBJ2-1; D gene unclear. Germline lookup yields CDR1 SEHNR and CDR2 FQNEAQ (reference sequence). CDR3 length: 15 residues. Trimming took 1 base from V and 1 from J, leaving 8 bases between them. The chain's CDR3 is CASSLGQRSYNEQFF. DNA of the CDR3: TGTGCCAGCAGCTTAGGTCAGCGATCCTACAATGAGCAGTTCTTC.

This rearrangement joins TRBV4-1 to TRBJ2-5, with 8 bases identical to TRBD2. There are 20 residues in the CDR3. Germline CDR1 is MGHRA and CDR2 is YSYEKL. J was trimmed by 1 base and V by 0 bases; bases with no gene match: 16. The CDR3 DNA reads TGCGCCAGCAGCCAAGATAAGCGCCGGCTAGCGGGTCCTCCCCAAGAGACCCAGTACTTC. This encodes CASSQDKRRLAGPPQETQYF.

This chain uses TRBV5-1 with TRBJ1-3; 7 nucleotides align to TRBD1. Germline V gene data show CDR1 as SGHRS and CDR2 as YFSETQ. The CDR3 loop spans 17 amino acids. V trimming: 0 bases; J trimming: 4 bases; junction bases outside the gene matches: 10. CDR3 loop: CASSLGPTGVSGNTIYF. As DNA, the CDR3 is TGCGCCAGCAGCTTGGGACCAACAGGGGTGAGCGGAAACACCATATATTTT.

J is TRBJ2-1 and V is TRBV27; a weak D match, TRBD1 (5 bases). There are 13 residues in the CDR3. Germline V gives CDR1 MNHEY, CDR2 SMNVEV (reference sequence). Trimming removed 7 bases at V and 8 bases at J, with 15 bases between. This chain's CDR3 is CASKPTGAHEQFF. The CDR3 DNA follows: TGTGCCAGCAAGCCGACTGGGGCCCATGAGCAGTTCTTC.

V and J are TRBV9 and TRBJ2-2, with D possibly TRBD1 on 5 matching bases. CDR1 and CDR2 from the germline V gene are SGDLS and YYNGEE. V was cut by 0 bases and J by 0 bases, with 12 bases left in between. The CDR3 extends over 17 amino acids. Here the CDR3 reads CASSVGGALANTGELFF. CDR3 DNA sequence: TGTGCCAGCAGCGTAGGTGGGGCACTCGCGAACACCGGGGAGCTGTTTTTT.

The V and J genes are TRBV12-2 and TRBJ2-1; TRBD1 is taken as the D call from the table, unchecked against the DNA. TRBV12-2 corresponds to a pseudogene. The CDR3 covers 18 residues. CDR3 protein: CASRLGTDRSFSYNEQFF. In DNA, the CDR3 is TGTGCAAGTCGCTTAGGGACCGACAGAAGCTTCTCCTACAATGAGCAGTTCTTC.

This clone was found once. The chain recombines TRBV9 with TRBJ1-2; TRBD1 is a possible D gene (6 bases). The ends were cut back, 4 bases at V and 5 bases at J, with 15 bases in the middle. The CDR3 is made up of 14 amino acids. Germline lookup yields CDR1 SGDLS and CDR2 YYNGEE. CDR3 bases: TGTGCCAGCAGCCCTCAGGGGCAGCATTATGGCTACACCTTC. Translation: CASSPQGQHYGYTF.

This sequence joins TRBV24-1 and TRBJ2-3; tentative D call: TRBD1 (5 bases). The CDR3 is 13 residues long. The V and J ends lost 3 bases and 11 bases respectively, with 14 bases between them. Germline CDR1 KGHDR, CDR2 SFDVKD. CDR3 protein: CATSDPTGLLQYF. The CDR3 region has the DNA TGTGCCACCAGTGATCCCACAGGTTTGCTGCAGTATTTT.

This chain uses TRBV7-8 with TRBJ2-7; D tentatively fits TRBD1 or TRBD2 (5 bases each). This CDR3 is built from 13 residues. Germline V gives CDR1 SGHVS, CDR2 FQNEAQ. Trimming took off 6 bases at V and 5 bases at J, with 14 bases between the two ends. The CDR3 reads CASRRSGQNEQYF. The DNA of the CDR3 is TGTGCCAGCAGACGGTCGGGGCAGAACGAGCAGTACTTC.